Listed here is a single T cell receptor (beta chain). In assigning cohorts, the study relied on participant-reported clinical history. Either two negative PCRs, clearance, or symptom resolution qualified Cohort 3 donors as recovered. The data originate from a study of blood T cell repertoires in COVID-19. Study-wide background: Spain, Italy and the United States supplied samples that represented acute and convalescent COVID-19.

V lost 1 base and J 8 bases, leaving 12 bases between the germline ends. This CDR3 is 14 amino acids long. The germline CDR1 and CDR2 sequences are GTSNPN and SVGIG (reference sequence). Generated by immunoSEQ multiplex PCR, the TCRdb table keeps only in-frame clones and is missing some. The sample has about 480,000 clones; 70% to 90% are singletons. This receptor was identified in an older woman who had recovered from COVID-19. Material for sequencing was PBMCs or T cells enriched from blood (not recorded which). J is TRBJ1-6 and V is TRBV30; D unclear. The CDR3 DNA reads as TGTGCCTGGAGTGCCCAACCTCGAGATTCACCCCTCCACTTT. It specifies CAWSAQPRDSPLHF.